This TCR beta chain was retrieved from a study of CD8 T cells in ankylosing spondylitis. This clonotype came up many times. TCRdb passed the 5' RACE reads through MiXCR, listing each CDR3 protein once. The data show 250,000 to 300,000 distinct CDR3 sequences, with around 20% seen just once and 7.5% to 9.5% held by the top ten. This CDR3 has 15 residues. V shed 4 bases, J shed 2 bases, and the junction held 6 bases outside the gene matches. V gene TRBV12-3 or TRBV12-4 combines with J gene TRBJ1-1; TRBD1 matches at 8 bases. Sequencing was carried out using blood, either unsorted or a sorted T cell fraction (not recorded which). The receptor was isolated from a male donor with ankylosing spondylitis or in good health (not recorded which). CDR3 DNA: TGTGCCAGCAGTTCCCCAGGACAGGGCAACACTGAAGCTTTCTTT. This sequence encodes CASSSPGQGNTEAFF.